This T cell receptor (beta chain) was sequenced in a study of T cells in Graves' hyperthyroidism and ophthalmopathy. Study summary: Specimen type is peripheral blood, collected at initial diagnosis prior to any treatment.

Before ophthalmopathy appeared, progressors gave blood at initial hyperthyroidism diagnosis. PBMCs were sourced from about 10 ml fresh peripheral blood. This clonotype turned up a few times. V gave up 3 bases and J gave up 5 bases, with 9 bases separating them. The CDR3 has 13 residues. Germline CDR1 reads SGHRS; CDR2 reads YFSETQ. What was amplified from RNA transcripts were TCR beta CDR3 regions. The HTBI primer set was used in a first-round RT-PCR of the TCR CDR3. TCRdb recomputed calls from the multiplex PCR reads with MiXCR, one row per CDR3 protein. The data show fewer than 650,000 distinct CDR3 sequences, approximately 15% seen once.

The V and J genes are TRBV5-1 and TRBJ2-1, with D possibly called TRBD1 or TRBD2 (5 bases each). Sequenced: blood. This receptor was taken from a woman aged 30 to 39 with Graves' hyperthyroidism that later progressed to Graves' ophthalmopathy. As DNA, the CDR3 is TGCGCCAGCAGCTCCCAGGGACACAATGAGCAGTTCTTC. Encoded protein: CASSSQGHNEQFF.